These T cell receptor beta chains were read from a single sample in a study of blood T cell repertoires in COVID-19. Clones were read by immunoSEQ multiplex PCR, and TCRdb kept only the in-frame ones, dropping some. The data contain 95,000 or so clones, about four fifths of them seen just once; the ten biggest clones take up about a sixth. Sequenced input: peripheral blood. All receptors come from a woman older than 75 with active or convalescent COVID-19. Each CDR3 is given with its conserved first and last residue. The D gene is left open where the match is weak. Where a row states a size, it is once, few, many or the class of an expanded clone; other rows omit it.

clone size	V gene	J gene	CDR3 length	D gene	CDR3 DNA	CDR3 protein
NA	TRBV28	TRBJ1-6	14	TRBD1	TGTGCCAGCAGTACTGGACAGGGTCGGTCACCCCTCCACTTT	CASSTGQGRSPLHF
NA	TRBV18	TRBJ1-3	15	NA	TGTGCCAGCTCACCACGGGCCGACTCTGGAAACACCATATATTTT	CASSPRADSGNTIYF
NA	TRBV29-1	TRBJ2-3	13	TRBD2	TGCAGCGGGCTAGCGGGAGGTCCAGATACGCAGTATTTT	CSGLAGGPDTQYF
NA	TRBV2	TRBJ2-5	13	TRBD1	TGTGCCAGCAGTGACAGGGGGCAGGGGACCCAGTACTTC	CASSDRGQGTQYF
NA	TRBV18	TRBJ2-1	16	TRBD2	TGTGCCAGCTCGTCACTAGCGGGAGTGGAGTACAATGAGCAGTTCTTC	CASSSLAGVEYNEQFF
NA	TRBV5-1	TRBJ1-4	14	NA	TGCGCCAGCAGCTTCGACAGGTACATTGGAAAACTGTTTTTT	CASSFDRYIGKLFF
NA	TRBV6-5	TRBJ1-1	15	TRBD1	TGTGCCAGCAGTTACACTTGGACAGGGGACACTGAAGCTTTCTTT	CASSYTWTGDTEAFF
NA	TRBV9	TRBJ2-1	15	TRBD2	TGTGCCAGCAGCTTGGGAGGAGGGACTAGCAATGAGCAGTTCTTC	CASSLGGGTSNEQFF
NA	TRBV6-4	TRBJ1-1	13	NA	TGTGCCAGCAGTACCGAGGGTGGGACTGAAGCTTTCTTT	CASSTEGGTEAFF
once	TRBV3-1/TRBV3-2	TRBJ2-1	9	NA	TGTGCCAGCAGCCAAATACAGTTCTTC	CASSQIQFF
NA	TRBV10-3	TRBJ1-2	16	NA	TGTGCCATCAGTGAGTTAAGGAACAGGGCGAACTATGGCTACACCTTC	CAISELRNRANYGYTF
NA	TRBV18	TRBJ2-7	15	TRBD2	TGTGCCAGCGCAAACATCGGGAGGGCCACGGGAGAGCAGTACTTC	CASANIGRATGEQYF
NA	TRBV27	TRBJ2-2	11	NA	TGTGCCAGCAGGAGAACCGGGGAGCTGTTTTTT	CASRRTGELFF
NA	TRBV18	TRBJ2-5	15	TRBD1	TGTGCCAGCTCACGACTGGGGACAGTTCAAGAGACCCAGTACTTC	CASSRLGTVQETQYF
NA	TRBV28	TRBJ1-1	13	NA	TGTGCCAGCACCTCCTCGTTCGGAGGTGAAGCTTTCTTT	CASTSSFGGEAFF
NA	TRBV4-2	TRBJ2-3	15	NA	TGTGCCAGCAGCCAAGATCAGACTAGCACAGATACGCAGTATTTT	CASSQDQTSTDTQYF
NA	TRBV5-8	TRBJ2-3	14	TRBD1	TGTGCCAGCAGCTGGGGACAGGGGGCTGATACGCAGTATTTT	CASSWGQGADTQYF
NA	TRBV5-1	TRBJ2-1	13	TRBD2	TGCGCCAGCAGCTTGATTTCTAGCGGTGAGCAGTTCTTC	CASSLISSGEQFF
NA	TRBV15	TRBJ2-1	15	NA	TGTGCCACCAGCAGGCGGGACTCCCACTACAATGAGCAGTTCTTC	CATSRRDSHYNEQFF
NA	TRBV27	TRBJ2-1	13	NA	TGTGCCAGCAGTTCGCCCCCGGGTGATGAGCAGTTCTTC	CASSSPPGDEQFF
few	TRBV4-1	TRBJ2-7	14	TRBD2	TGCGCCAGCAGCCAAGATCCAGGCCAGCGGGGACAGTACTTC	CASSQDPGQRGQYF
NA	TRBV19	TRBJ2-7	12	NA	TGTGCCAGTGCCGGACTACCCTACGAGCAGTACTTC	CASAGLPYEQYF
NA	TRBV5-4	TRBJ2-3	14	NA	TGTGCCAGCAGCCTCCCCGCGGCGACAGATACGCAGTATTTT	CASSLPAATDTQYF
NA	TRBV28	TRBJ1-5	14	NA	TGTGCCAGCAGTTTATTCTCAGGCCATCAGCCCCAGCATTTT	CASSLFSGHQPQHF
NA	TRBV6-2/TRBV6-3	TRBJ2-5	16	TRBD2	TGTGCCAGCAGTTCCCCCGGGACTAGCAAAGGGGAGACCCAGTACTTC	CASSSPGTSKGETQYF
NA	TRBV28	TRBJ2-1	13	NA	TGTGCCAGCAGTCATTCCTCAGGGTCTGAGCAGTTCTTC	CASSHSSGSEQFF
few	TRBV28	TRBJ2-2	12	NA	TGTGCCAGCAGTCCCTCCCCCGGGGAGCTGTTTTTT	CASSPSPGELFF
NA	TRBV5-1	TRBJ2-3	15	TRBD1	TGTGCCAGCAGCTTGGGACAGGGGGCCACAGATACGCAGTATTTT	CASSLGQGATDTQYF
NA	TRBV20-1	TRBJ2-7	11	NA	TGTAGTGCTAGTCCAGGGGTCGAGCAGTACTTC	CSASPGVEQYF
NA	TRBV20-1	TRBJ1-3	14	NA	TGCAGTGCTAGTGTGGGCGGGTCCGGAAACACCATATATTTT	CSASVGGSGNTIYF
NA	TRBV6-6	TRBJ2-1	14	NA	TGTGCCAGCAGTGACGGAGGTGGTCGTCATGAGCAGTTCTTC	CASSDGGGRHEQFF
NA	TRBV2	TRBJ2-3	17	NA	TGTGCCAGCCGAGGGACTTTTGACGGGAAAGGTGCAGATACGCAGTATTTT	CASRGTFDGKGADTQYF
NA	TRBV5-1	TRBJ1-2	14	NA	TGCGCCAGCAGCCTCCAGGGAGGGACCTATGGCTACACCTTC	CASSLQGGTYGYTF
NA	TRBV25-1	TRBJ1-5	14	NA	TGTGCCAGCAGTGGAATAGCTGGCAATCAGCCCCAGCATTTT	CASSGIAGNQPQHF
NA	TRBV12-3/TRBV12-4	TRBJ1-2	13	NA	TGTGCCAGCGGCCCGGGAGGAGCCTATGGCTACACCTTC	CASGPGGAYGYTF
once	TRBV14	TRBJ2-1	16	TRBD2	TGTGCCAGCAGCCCTTGGGGCGGGAGCTTATTGAATGAGCAGTTCTTC	CASSPWGGSLLNEQFF
NA	TRBV29-1	TRBJ2-1	12	TRBD1	TGCAGCGGGGGGACAGGGAAGAATGAGCAGTTCTTC	CSGGTGKNEQFF
NA	TRBV5-1	TRBJ2-7	13	NA	TGCGCCAGCAGCTTGAGGTCAGGCATAGAGCAGTACTTC	CASSLRSGIEQYF